This record looks at one T cell receptor (beta chain) sequence and its context. The data belong to a study of blood T cell repertoires in COVID-19. On the study more broadly: Whether acute or convalescent, the COVID-19 samples came from the United States, Italy and Spain.

The method was immunoSEQ multiplex PCR; TCRdb's version includes in-frame clones alone and lacks a portion of them. The data contain roughly 30,000 clones, 85% to 90% of them singletons. Trimming cost V 6 bases and J 0 bases, with 12 bases left between them. The V gene's germline CDR1 is MNHEY and CDR2 SVGAGI. This CDR3 has 15 amino acids. V usage is TRBV6-5 and J usage is TRBJ1-5; maybe TRBD1 (5 bases). This sequence was found in a human donor in a cohort sampled during active COVID-19. Sequenced material: peripheral blood. The CDR3 sequence: CASRGGSYSNQPQHF. The CDR3 bases are TGTGCCAGCAGGGGGGGAAGCTATAGCAATCAGCCCCAGCATTTT.